One and the same sample provided the 3 T cell receptor beta chains below, sequenced in a study of T-cell reconstitution after alpha-beta-depleted transplantation in children (dated by TCRdb to about 2016). Libraries were built with PCR. The sample was run on an Illumina HiSeq 2500. TCR libraries were prepared with molecular barcoding, using unique molecular identifiers to normalize TCRbeta repertoire quantification. TCRdb took the public reads, trimmed them with fastp at Q25, ran MiXCR for clone calling and kept in-frame beta chains. Rows matching on CDR3 protein sequence are summarized as one entry with the most common DNA and genes. The sample table lists some 600,000 distinct CDR3 sequences, roughly 15% of them with a count of one. The ten largest clones capture 1.1% of the sample. The source was PBMCs from the stem cell graft donor, collected from the stem cell graft. These receptor sequences come from a human donor who donated a stem cell graft to a child with acute myeloid leukemia.

This clonotype appeared a few times. The J gene is TRBJ1-5, the V gene TRBV7-2; 7 bases line up with TRBD1. After removal of 4 bases from V and 0 bases from J, the junction contained 6 bases not matched to a gene. Germline V gene sequence: CDR1 SGHTA, CDR2 FQGNSA. The CDR3 is made up of 16 amino acids. The CDR3 bases are TGTGCCAGCAGCTCGACAGGGACACATAGCAATCAGCCCCAGCATTTT. Translation gives CASSSTGTHSNQPQHF. Supplemented by reference TRBV7-2 and TRBJ1-5, the full variable domain reads GAGVSQSPSNKVTEKGKDVELRCDPISGHTALYWYRQSLGQGLEFLIYFQGNSAPDKSGLPSDRFSAERTGGSVSTLTIQRTQQEDSAVYLCASSSTGTHSNQPQHFGDGTRLSIL.

This clonotype was detected many times. The genes are TRBV20-1 and TRBJ2-3, with TRBD2 matching over 7 bases. The CDR3 sequence is 17 residues long. CDR1 is DFQATT and CDR2 is SNEGSKA in the germline V gene (reference sequence). The V segment lost 1 base and the J segment 0 bases; nucleotides outside the gene matches: 10. Written as DNA, the CDR3 is TGCAGTGCTAGAGGAGAGGGTCTAGCGGCTAGCACAGATACGCAGTATTTT. It is translated as CSARGEGLAASTDTQYF.

The chain couples TRBV4-1 to TRBJ1-5; D gene uncertain. This CDR3 has 17 residues. V lost 0 bases, J lost 0 bases, and 12 bases lay in between. In germline, CDR1 is MGHRA, CDR2 YSYEKL. CDR3 sequence reads: CASSQEVTPDSNQPQHF. The DNA of the CDR3 is TGCGCCAGCAGCCAAGAGGTCACCCCCGATAGCAATCAGCCCCAGCATTTT.